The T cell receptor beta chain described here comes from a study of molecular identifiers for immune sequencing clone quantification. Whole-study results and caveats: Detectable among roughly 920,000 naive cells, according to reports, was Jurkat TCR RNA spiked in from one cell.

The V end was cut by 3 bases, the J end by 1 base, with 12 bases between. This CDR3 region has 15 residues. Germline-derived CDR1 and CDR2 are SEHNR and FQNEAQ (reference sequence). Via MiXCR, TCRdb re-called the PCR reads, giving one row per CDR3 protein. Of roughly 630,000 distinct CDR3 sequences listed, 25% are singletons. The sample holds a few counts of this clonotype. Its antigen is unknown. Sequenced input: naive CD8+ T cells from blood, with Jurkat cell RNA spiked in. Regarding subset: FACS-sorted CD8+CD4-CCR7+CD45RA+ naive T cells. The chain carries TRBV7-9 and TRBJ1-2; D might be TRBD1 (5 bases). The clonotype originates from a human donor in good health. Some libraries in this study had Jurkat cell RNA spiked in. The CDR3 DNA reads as TGTGCCAGCAGCTTTTTGGGGGTTATTAACTATGGCTACACCTTC. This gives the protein CASSFLGVINYGYTF.